Described below is a single TCR beta chain sequence and its context. TCR beta VDJ and CDR3 were profiled, and genomic DNA was the template. TCRdb processed the reads anew with MiXCR; each CDR3 protein has one entry. The table lists 200,000 to 250,000 distinct CDR3 sequences, over 55% of them singletons. This specimen comes from a study of CD8+CD57+ T cells in acquired aplastic anemia. This CDR3 region has 13 residues. In germline, CDR1 is DFQATT, CDR2 SNEGSKA (reference sequence). V gave up 5 bases and J gave up 3 bases, with 12 bases separating them. The J gene is TRBJ2-3, the V gene TRBV20-1, with D maybe TRBD2 (6 bases). The receptor was derived from a human donor in good health. Sequences were obtained from sorted CD4+, CD8+, or CD8+CD57+ T cells (not recorded which) from PBMCs. The CDR3 here is CSADEGGTDTQYF. As DNA, the CDR3 is TGCAGTGCTGACGAAGGAGGGACAGATACGCAGTATTTT.